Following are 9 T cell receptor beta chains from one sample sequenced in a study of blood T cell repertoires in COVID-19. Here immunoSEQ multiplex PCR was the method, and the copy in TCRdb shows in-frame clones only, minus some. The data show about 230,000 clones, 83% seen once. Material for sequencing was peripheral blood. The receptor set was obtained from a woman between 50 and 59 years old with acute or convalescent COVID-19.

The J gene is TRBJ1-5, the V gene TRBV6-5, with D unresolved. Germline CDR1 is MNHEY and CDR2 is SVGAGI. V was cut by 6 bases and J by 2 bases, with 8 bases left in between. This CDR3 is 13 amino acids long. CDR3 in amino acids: CASSSGGNQPQHF. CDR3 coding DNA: TGTGCCAGCAGCTCGGGTGGCAATCAGCCCCAGCATTTT.

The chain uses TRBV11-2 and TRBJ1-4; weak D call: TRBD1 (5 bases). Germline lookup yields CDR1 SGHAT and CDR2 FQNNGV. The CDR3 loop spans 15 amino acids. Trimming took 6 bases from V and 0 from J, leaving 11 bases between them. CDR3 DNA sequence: TGTGCCAGCAGTTTTGACAGAACAACTAATGAAAAACTGTTTTTT. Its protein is CASSFDRTTNEKLFF.

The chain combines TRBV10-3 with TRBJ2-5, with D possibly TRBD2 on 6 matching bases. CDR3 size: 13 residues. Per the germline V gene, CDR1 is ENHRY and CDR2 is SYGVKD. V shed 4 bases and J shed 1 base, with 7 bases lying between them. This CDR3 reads CAISGGVQETQYF. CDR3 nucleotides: TGTGCCATCAGTGGGGGGGTCCAAGAGACCCAGTACTTC.

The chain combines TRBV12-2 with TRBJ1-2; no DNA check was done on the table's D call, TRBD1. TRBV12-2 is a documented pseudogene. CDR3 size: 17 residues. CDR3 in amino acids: CASRPMDRGLYNYGYTF. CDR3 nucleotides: TGTGCAAGTCGCCCTATGGACAGGGGGCTTTATAACTATGGCTACACCTTC.

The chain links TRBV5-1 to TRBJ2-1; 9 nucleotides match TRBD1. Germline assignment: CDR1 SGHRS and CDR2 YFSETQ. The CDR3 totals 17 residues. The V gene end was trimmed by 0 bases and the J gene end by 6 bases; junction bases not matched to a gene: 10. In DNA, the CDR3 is TGCGCCAGCAGCTTGGCCTTAGGGGACAGGGATTTCAATGAGCAGTTCTTC. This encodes CASSLALGDRDFNEQFF.

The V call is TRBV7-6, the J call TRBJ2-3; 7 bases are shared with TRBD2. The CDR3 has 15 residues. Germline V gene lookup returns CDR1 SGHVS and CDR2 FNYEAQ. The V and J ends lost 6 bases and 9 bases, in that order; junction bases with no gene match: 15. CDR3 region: CASSSTAGTKQTQYF. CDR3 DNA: TGTGCCAGCAGTTCGACAGCCGGGACTAAACAGACGCAGTATTTT.

The CDR3 sequence: CASSYTGTGNYGYTF. The CDR3 nucleotides are TGTGCCAGCAGTTATACCGGGACAGGAAACTATGGCTACACCTTC. V usage is TRBV2 and J usage is TRBJ1-2; 8 nucleotides agree with TRBD1. With V trimmed by 5 bases and J by 2 bases, 7 bases remained unmatched. The germline V gene encodes CDR1 SNHLY and CDR2 FYNNEI. The CDR3 totals 15 residues.

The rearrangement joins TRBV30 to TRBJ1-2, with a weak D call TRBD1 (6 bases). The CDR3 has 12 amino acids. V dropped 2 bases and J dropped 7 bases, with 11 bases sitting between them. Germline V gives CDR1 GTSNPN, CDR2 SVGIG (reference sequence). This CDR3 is CAWSTGPGGYTF. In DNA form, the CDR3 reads TGTGCCTGGAGTACAGGGCCGGGTGGCTACACCTTC.

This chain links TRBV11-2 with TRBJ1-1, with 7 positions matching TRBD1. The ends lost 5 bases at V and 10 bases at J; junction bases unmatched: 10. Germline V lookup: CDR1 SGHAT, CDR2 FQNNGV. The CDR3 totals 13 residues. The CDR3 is CASSTGTAGGAFF. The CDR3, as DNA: TGTGCCAGCAGCACCGGGACAGCGGGTGGAGCTTTCTTT.